Listed here are 15 T cell receptor beta chains from one sample, sequenced in a study of graft-versus-host responses after intestinal transplantation. Data came from immunoSEQ multiplex PCR; TCRdb stores just in-frame clones and leaves some out. The sample holds about 12,000 clones, roughly 77% seen once. The starting material, graft tissue, was processed to release intraepithelial and lamina propria lymphocytes. The specimen comprised ileum tissue, sampled 142 days after intestinal transplantation. The receptor source for this set is a human patient who received an intestinal transplant, so some T cells may come from the graft donor.

The chain has TRBV9 and TRBJ1-1; possibly TRBD1 for D (5 bases). Trimming took 2 bases from V and 1 from J, leaving 12 bases between them. The germline gives CDR1 SGDLS, CDR2 YYNGEE. This CDR3 has 15 residues. The CDR3 sequence: CASSVGGRGNTEAFF. The DNA for the CDR3 is TGTGCCAGCAGCGTTGGGGGGAGGGGGAACACTGAAGCTTTCTTT.

The V and J genes are TRBV6-1 and TRBJ2-3, with TRBD1 matching 9 bases. CDR1 is MNHNS and CDR2 is SASEGT in the germline V gene. Trimming cost V 6 bases and J 2 bases; bases outside gene matches: 3. This CDR3 comprises 14 residues. The CDR3 loop reads CASRQGAVTDTQYF. In nucleotides, the CDR3 is TGTGCCAGCAGACAGGGGGCAGTCACAGATACGCAGTATTTT.

V and J are TRBV2 and TRBJ1-4, with 11 bases aligning to TRBD1. V shed 7 bases, J shed 7 bases, and the junction held 8 bases outside the gene matches. This CDR3 has 15 residues. Per the germline V gene, CDR1 is SNHLY and CDR2 is FYNNEI. The CDR3 DNA reads as TGTGCCAGCACTCCAGCCGGGACAGGGGGTGAAAAACTGTTTTTT. Its translation: CASTPAGTGGEKLFF. The full variable domain, in which reference TRBV2 and TRBJ1-4 provide the parts outside the CDR3, is EPEVTQTPSHQVTQMGQEVILRCVPISNHLYFYWYRQILGQKVEFLVSFYNNEISEKSEIFDDQFSVERPDGSNFTLKIRSTKLEDSAMYFCASTPAGTGGEKLFFGSGTQLSVL.

The V gene is TRBV6-1, the J gene TRBJ2-3; a weak D match, TRBD2 (6 bases). The CDR3 runs to 15 residues. In germline, CDR1 is MNHNS, CDR2 SASEGT. V shed 5 bases and J shed 3 bases, with 15 bases lying between them. The CDR3 here is CASSRDWVTTDTQYF. In DNA, the CDR3 is TGTGCCAGCAGTCGGGACTGGGTCACAACAGATACGCAGTATTTT.

This clone appeared once. The gene calls are TRBV11-2 and TRBJ2-2, with TRBD2 identical over 11 bases. The germline gives CDR1 SGHAT, CDR2 FQNNGV. This CDR3 comprises 16 residues. V shed 3 bases and J 4 bases; nucleotides not matched to a gene: 4. CDR3 nucleotide sequence: TGTGCCAGCAGCTTTCGACTAGCGGGGACCACCGGGGAGCTGTTTTTT. It yields the protein CASSFRLAGTTGELFF.

In its sample, this clone was seen once. The chain recombines TRBV10-3 with TRBJ2-7; D remains unclear. V gave up 2 bases and J gave up 3 bases, with 8 bases separating them. Germline CDR1 and CDR2: ENHRY and SYGVKD. The CDR3 length is 13 residues. The CDR3 loop is CAISESLIYEQYF. Here the CDR3 DNA reads TGTGCCATCAGTGAGAGCCTAATCTACGAGCAGTACTTC.

V gene TRBV6-4 combines with J gene TRBJ2-1; the D gene is possibly TRBD2 (6 bases). From germline, CDR1 is MRHNA and CDR2 SNTAGT. This CDR3 has 13 residues. V gave up 4 bases and J gave up 4 bases, with 8 bases separating them. CDR3 residues: CASSASEYNEQFF. For the CDR3, the DNA is TGTGCCAGCAGTGCTAGCGAGTACAATGAGCAGTTCTTC.

This chain links TRBV7-9 with TRBJ2-3; 7 bases fit TRBD2. V lost 2 bases, J lost 3 bases, and 11 bases stayed unmatched. Germline assignment: CDR1 SEHNR and CDR2 FQNEAQ (reference sequence). The CDR3 has 17 residues. CDR3 in DNA: TGTGCCAGCAGCTTATCCCCGGCGGGAGCCCCGACAGATACGCAGTATTTT. Protein product: CASSLSPAGAPTDTQYF.

The rearrangement uses TRBV28 and TRBJ1-3; 7 nucleotides match TRBD1. CDR3 length: 16 residues. J gave up 3 bases and V 3 bases, and 8 bases lay outside the gene matches. Germline-derived CDR1 and CDR2 are MDHEN and SYDVKM. CDR3 region: CASSFTGARGGNTIYF. CDR3 nucleotide sequence: TGTGCCAGCAGTTTTACAGGGGCTCGGGGTGGAAACACCATATATTTT.

The chain employs TRBV23-1 and TRBJ1-4, with 7 bases aligning to TRBD1. TRBV23-1 is an ORF, and what it does is uncertain. This CDR3 region has 16 residues. V shed 4 bases, J shed 2 bases, and the junction held 7 bases outside the gene matches. The CDR3 DNA sequence: TGCGCCAGCAGTCGAACACCGGGACAGACTAATGAAAAACTGTTTTTT. It translates to CASSRTPGQTNEKLFF.

The chain uses TRBV2 and TRBJ1-5; maybe TRBD1 (6 bases). V was shortened by 7 bases and J by 4 bases, with 14 bases between the two germline ends. The CDR3 totals 14 residues. Germline V gene data show CDR1 as SNHLY and CDR2 as FYNNEI. CDR3 nucleotides: TGTGCCAGCACCGGGGACATCCCTAATCAGCCCCAGCATTTT. Translated, it gives CASTGDIPNQPQHF.

The rearrangement joins TRBV19 to TRBJ1-2, with unresolved D. Trimming stripped 3 bases from V and 6 bases from J, with 14 bases between. This CDR3 is built from 14 residues. Germline-derived CDR1 and CDR2 are LNHDA and SQIVND (reference sequence). The CDR3 region has the DNA TGTGCCAGTAGTATTTTGGCGGGTGTTGATGGCTACACCTTC. Translated, it gives CASSILAGVDGYTF.

The chain combines TRBV28 with TRBJ2-3; 9 bases align to TRBD2. The CDR3 contains 15 residues. Germline V gene lookup returns CDR1 MDHEN and CDR2 SYDVKM. After removal of 0 bases from V and 6 bases from J, the junction contained 4 bases not matched to a gene. The CDR3 DNA sequence: TGTGCCAGCAGTTTATGGTCTAGCGGGATGGATACGCAGTATTTT. Encoded protein: CASSLWSSGMDTQYF.

The V gene is TRBV27, the J gene TRBJ1-2; no clear D gene. The germline gives CDR1 MNHEY, CDR2 SMNVEV (reference sequence). V dropped 2 bases and J dropped 3 bases, with 7 bases sitting between them. The CDR3 extends over 13 amino acids. The CDR3 DNA sequence: TGTGCCAGCAGTTTAGCCAGGCACTATGGCTACACCTTC. Encoded protein: CASSLARHYGYTF.

The sample holds a few counts of this clone. The rearrangement joins TRBV15 to TRBJ1-1; TRBD1 matches at 7 bases. The CDR3 loop spans 14 amino acids. V lost 1 base and J lost 10; bases outside the gene matches: 9. Per germline, CDR1 LNHNV and CDR2 YYDKDF (reference sequence). The CDR3 spells CATSRVSQGVGAFF. The CDR3 coding sequence is TGTGCCACCAGCAGAGTGAGTCAGGGGGTTGGAGCTTTCTTT. Variable domain in full (rest from reference TRBV15 and TRBJ1-1): DAMVIQNPRYQVTQFGKPVTLSCSQTLNHNVMYWYQQKSSQAPKLLFHYYDKDFNNEADTPDNFQSRRPNTSFCFLDIRSPGLGDTAMYLCATSRVSQGVGAFFGQGTRLTVV.